These T cell receptor beta chains were read from a single sample in a study of response to subunit inactivated influenza vaccine. TCRdb re-derived calls from the RT-PCR reads in MiXCR, one entry per CDR3 protein. Found here are just over 300,000 distinct CDR3 sequences, approximately 21% of them singletons; the top ten hold 10%. The sample here was PBMCs from blood, taken around 22 months after vaccination. Receptor source: a man between 50 and 69 years old who received an inactivated influenza vaccine. Both conserved end residues are part of each CDR3. Each record gives: clone size, J gene, V gene, D gene, CDR3 DNA, CDR3 protein. A D gene is named only where the DNA matches it firmly. Clone size is shown for a subset of rows, as once, few, many or a class of expanded clone.

many | TRBJ1-3 | TRBV18 | NA | TGTGCCAGCTCACCAAGTGGCTCTGGAAACACCATATATTTT | CASSPSGSGNTIYF
few | TRBJ2-7 | TRBV4-2 | NA | TGTGCCAGCAGCCAAGATCAAAGGGTAACCTACGAGCAGTACTTC | CASSQDQRVTYEQYF
NA | TRBJ1-2 | TRBV4-1 | NA | TGCGCCAGCAGCCAACCGACAGGCTTGGGGGGCTACACCTTC | CASSQPTGLGGYTF
NA | TRBJ1-5 | TRBV20-1 | TRBD1 | TGCAGTGCTACGAGGACAGGGGGGTTGAACGGCCAGCCCCAGCATTTT | CSATRTGGLNGQPQHF
NA | TRBJ2-2 | TRBV29-1 | TRBD2 | TGCAGCGTTGAGAAATCGGGAGGACACTCCTCAAACACCGGGGAGCTGTTTTTT | CSVEKSGGHSSNTGELFF
many | TRBJ1-2 | TRBV5-6 | TRBD1 | TGTGCCAGCAGCTTGAGGGGACAGCCCGGCTACACCTTC | CASSLRGQPGYTF
few | TRBJ2-1 | TRBV5-1 | TRBD2 | TGCGCCAGCAGCTTGGGGTCTAGCGGGGGTAACAATGAGCAGTTCTTC | CASSLGSSGGNNEQFF
few | TRBJ1-2 | TRBV15 | TRBD1 | TGTGCCACCAGCAGTCTACCGGGACAGGGGATCTATGGCTACACCTTC | CATSSLPGQGIYGYTF
NA | TRBJ1-5 | TRBV3-1 | NA | TGTGCCAGCAGCCAAGTACAGGGTGTACAGCCCCAGCATTTT | CASSQVQGVQPQHF
few | TRBJ1-4 | TRBV5-4 | NA | TGTGCCAGCAGTTTGACCGGGACCACCCTTGCAACTAATGAAAAACTGTTTTTT | CASSLTGTTLATNEKLFF
many | TRBJ1-6 | TRBV6-5 | NA | TGTGCCAGCAGTTACGACACAGGGAGAAATTCACCCCTCCACTTT | CASSYDTGRNSPLHF
NA | TRBJ2-5 | TRBV7-2 | NA | TGTGCCAGCAGCTTAATGGCTAGGCAAGAGACCCAGTACTTC | CASSLMARQETQYF
few | TRBJ1-3 | TRBV19 | NA | TGTGCCAGTAGTATCCCCGGACATCGAGCTGGAAACACCATATATTTT | CASSIPGHRAGNTIYF
few | TRBJ2-1 | TRBV19 | TRBD1 | TGTGCCAGTAGTGTACGGACAGGGTTAGGCAATGAGCAGTTCTTC | CASSVRTGLGNEQFF
NA | TRBJ1-5 | TRBV6-2/TRBV6-3 | TRBD1 | TGTGCCAGCAGTTACCAGGGACAGATGATTAGCAATCAGCCCCAGCATTTT | CASSYQGQMISNQPQHF
few | TRBJ1-1 | TRBV4-1 | TRBD1 | TGCGCCAGCAGCCCTAAGGGGGCAGCGAACACTGAAGCTTTCTTT | CASSPKGAANTEAFF
NA | TRBJ2-7 | TRBV28 | TRBD1 | TGTGCCAGCAGTACCCCGGGACAGGGACCCTACGAGCAGTACTTC | CASSTPGQGPYEQYF
NA | TRBJ1-5 | TRBV7-8 | NA | TGTGCCAGCATCGCAGGGCCCTATAGCAATCAGCCCCAGCATTTT | CASIAGPYSNQPQHF
NA | TRBJ2-1 | TRBV7-2 | TRBD1 | TGTGCCAGCAGCCCATGGACAGGGGTGTACAATGAGCAGTTCTTC | CASSPWTGVYNEQFF
many | TRBJ1-3 | TRBV4-3 | NA | TGCGCCAGCAGCCCCGCCGACCGAAGGGGGACTTCTGGAAACACCATATATTTT | CASSPADRRGTSGNTIYF
few | TRBJ1-1 | TRBV6-1 | NA | TGTGCCAGCAGTGACGTCCCAGGCGGACTGAACACTGAAGCTTTCTTT | CASSDVPGGLNTEAFF
NA | TRBJ1-1 | TRBV6-2/TRBV6-3 | NA | TGTGCCAGCACTAAGGTGGCAACTCTGAACACTGAAGCTTTCTTT | CASTKVATLNTEAFF
many | TRBJ1-2 | TRBV6-1 | TRBD1 | TGTGCCAGCAGCCTCAGGGACAGGGGTGGCTACACCTTC | CASSLRDRGGYTF
NA | TRBJ2-4 | TRBV20-1 | NA | TGCAGTGCTAGTCCATTTGGCGGCCTAAAGGGGAACATTCAGTACTTC | CSASPFGGLKGNIQYF
NA | TRBJ2-1 | TRBV6-1 | TRBD1 | TGTGCCAGCACCGCGGACAGGTTTAATGAGCAGTTCTTC | CASTADRFNEQFF
NA | TRBJ2-5 | TRBV7-2 | NA | TGTGCCAGCAGCTCGGCCGGGACTCTACAAGAGACCCAGTACTTC | CASSSAGTLQETQYF
NA | TRBJ1-5 | TRBV30 | NA | TGTGCCTGGCGACACCCCGGAGGTCAGCCCCAGCATTTT | CAWRHPGGQPQHF
few | TRBJ1-5 | TRBV10-3 | NA | TGTGCCATCAGTGAGACGTTAGGGTATAGCAATCAGCCCCAGCATTTT | CAISETLGYSNQPQHF
NA | TRBJ2-5 | TRBV20-1 | TRBD2 | TGCAGTGCCGAGACTAGCGGGGGGGCTTCTAGTAATCGGGAGACCCAGTACTTC | CSAETSGGASSNRETQYF
NA | TRBJ1-5 | TRBV27 | TRBD1 | TGTGCCAGCAGTTCTCCCCCCGAGGGGGCTCCGCGTCAGCCCCAGCATTTT | CASSSPPEGAPRQPQHF
NA | TRBJ2-7 | TRBV5-1 | NA | TGCGCCAGCAGCGGGGGGAGCGGGCGCCTCTCCTACGAGCAGTACTTC | CASSGGSGRLSYEQYF
NA | TRBJ1-2 | TRBV7-9 | NA | TGTGCCAGCAGCTTAATGGGGATGGACTATGGCTACACCTTC | CASSLMGMDYGYTF
NA | TRBJ1-1 | TRBV20-1 | TRBD1 | TGCAGTGCTAGACGGACAGGGTGGAACACTGAAGCTTTCTTT | CSARRTGWNTEAFF
few | TRBJ1-5 | TRBV6-5 | NA | TGTGCCAGCAGTTACGCTAGGGTCTCGGATCAGCCCCAGCATTTT | CASSYARVSDQPQHF
NA | TRBJ1-2 | TRBV20-1 | NA | TGCAGTGCTAGAAACTATGAGGGCTACACCTTC | CSARNYEGYTF
once | TRBJ2-3 | TRBV24-1 | NA | TGTGCCACCAGTGGAGGTTTAGAACCAGATACGCAGTATTTT | CATSGGLEPDTQYF
NA | TRBJ1-1 | TRBV29-1 | NA | TGCAGCACTAAAAGACAGGCGAACACTGAAGCTTTCTTT | CSTKRQANTEAFF
NA | TRBJ2-2 | TRBV5-1 | NA | TGCGCCAGCAGCTTGGACCTGACGACGGGGGGGGAGCTGTTTTTT | CASSLDLTTGGELFF
NA | TRBJ1-5 | TRBV18 | TRBD1 | TGTGCCAGCTCACCTCTTGGGACAGGGGGTACCCAGCCCCAGCATTTT | CASSPLGTGGTQPQHF
many | TRBJ1-3 | TRBV9 | NA | TGTGCCAGCAGCGCCCAGGGACCGTTCTCTGGAAACACCATATATTTT | CASSAQGPFSGNTIYF
few | TRBJ1-2 | TRBV6-5 | TRBD1 | TGTGCCAGCAGTTACCGGACAGGGAATGGCTACACCTTC | CASSYRTGNGYTF
few | TRBJ1-2 | TRBV4-3 | NA | TGCGCCAGCAGCCAAGATCTAACAGGGCAAGGTGAAGGCTACACCTTC | CASSQDLTGQGEGYTF
NA | TRBJ2-7 | TRBV6-2/TRBV6-3 | NA | TGTGCCAGCACTAACGACTGGGCTCCCGAGCAGTACTTC | CASTNDWAPEQYF
NA | TRBJ2-1 | TRBV9 | NA | TGTGCCAGCAGCGTGGCACTAGCTGGCAATGAGCAGTTCTTC | CASSVALAGNEQFF
few | TRBJ2-2 | TRBV11-2 | TRBD2 | TGTGCCAGCAGCTTTCATCCGGGACTAGTATCCGGGGAGCTGTTTTTT | CASSFHPGLVSGELFF
few | TRBJ2-5 | TRBV2 | NA | TGTGCCAGTTCCCGGGACTGGCAAGAGACCCAGTACTTC | CASSRDWQETQYF
few | TRBJ2-1 | TRBV7-8 | NA | TGTGCCAGCAGCTTAGTTAGTATCCACAATGAGCAGTTCTTC | CASSLVSIHNEQFF
once | TRBJ2-7 | TRBV7-2 | NA | TGTGCCAGCGCAGCCCCCTCCGGGGTCGAGCAGTACTTC | CASAAPSGVEQYF
NA | TRBJ1-2 | TRBV5-1 | NA | TGCGCCAGCAGCCCCGACCCGGAACAGATCTATGGCTACACCTTC | CASSPDPEQIYGYTF
NA | TRBJ1-2 | TRBV7-8 | NA | TGTGCCAGCAGCTTATCCGGAGGGTCGGGCTATGGCTACACCTTC | CASSLSGGSGYGYTF